This T cell receptor beta chain derives from a study of beta chain features in type 1 diabetes. Using CD45RO/CCR7/CD25/CD127/CD95/CD27, CD4+ naive, central memory, regulatory and stem cell-like memory cells were sorted. Purity exceeding 95% was reached by all sorted populations. Of the isolated RNA, all was reverse transcribed, and so the sequenced material was expressed TCRB transcripts. The protocol was immunoSEQ multiplex PCR, while the TCRdb copy is restricted to in-frame clones and leaves out a portion. The sample lists fewer than 450,000 clones; approximately 15% were seen once. This clone was observed a handful of times. Its specificity is unknown. Findings and caveats of the study: Any HLA type influence on TCRB rearrangement was left unresolved here. Moderate yet significant TCRB CDR3 shortening was seen in Type 1 diabetes patients in all four CD4+ subsets.

Germline-derived CDR1 and CDR2 are MNHEY and SMNVEV (reference sequence). The CDR3 is made up of 14 amino acids. J lost 5 bases, V lost 5 bases, and 8 bases had no gene match. Material for sequencing was naive CD4+ T cells from blood. The TCR sequence derives from a woman younger than 30 with type 1 diabetes. The chain carries TRBV27 and TRBJ2-5; 7 positions match TRBD2. CDR3 in amino acids: CASSREAHGETQYF. The CDR3 coding sequence is TGTGCCAGCAGTCGGGAGGCCCATGGGGAGACCCAGTACTTC.